A selection of T cell receptor beta chains follows, all from one sample in a study of a mutant IDH1 vaccine in newly diagnosed glioma. Assay used: immunoSEQ multiplex PCR; TCRdb lists only in-frame clones, some missing. The sample lists about 64,000 clones, roughly four fifths occurring once. Their specific antigens are unknown. The specimen was PBMCs, collected from a glioma patient whose treatment included an IDH1 peptide vaccine. Every receptor here comes from a man in his forties or fifties with glioma. Each CDR3 is given with its conserved first and last residue. The order of the fields is J gene, D gene, V gene, clone size, CDR3 DNA, CDR3 protein. A D gene is named only where the DNA matches it firmly. Size is stated for part of the rows, as once, few or many counts, or as a class when the clone is expanded.

j_call: TRBJ2-2; d_call: -; v_call: TRBV5-1; clone_size: many; cdr3_nt: TGCGCCAGCAGCGTCACAGGGAACACCGGGGAGCTGTTTTTT; cdr3_aa: CASSVTGNTGELFF
j_call: TRBJ2-4; d_call: -; v_call: TRBV18; clone_size: many; cdr3_nt: TGTGCCAGCTCACCACCTAGTACCAAAAACATTCAGTACTTC; cdr3_aa: CASSPPSTKNIQYF
j_call: TRBJ1-1; d_call: -; v_call: TRBV27; clone_size: -; cdr3_nt: TGTGCCAGCAGGAGCGTCATGAACACTGAAGCTTTCTTT; cdr3_aa: CASRSVMNTEAFF
j_call: TRBJ2-1; d_call: -; v_call: TRBV5-4; clone_size: -; cdr3_nt: TGTGCCAGCAGGAGTTCAGATTGGTACAATGAGCAGTTCTTC; cdr3_aa: CASRSSDWYNEQFF
j_call: TRBJ2-7; d_call: TRBD1; v_call: TRBV28; clone_size: once; cdr3_nt: TGTGCCAGCAGTTTTCGTCCGGGACAGGGGGGGTACGAGCAGTACTTC; cdr3_aa: CASSFRPGQGGYEQYF
j_call: TRBJ1-2; d_call: -; v_call: TRBV9; clone_size: -; cdr3_nt: TGTGCCAGCAGCGCTCCGGGACAAGGGGACTATGGCTACACCTTC; cdr3_aa: CASSAPGQGDYGYTF
j_call: TRBJ2-2; d_call: -; v_call: TRBV29-1; clone_size: -; cdr3_nt: TGCAGCGCCCTTGCCACGGCTATGGGTGACACCGGGGAGCTGTTTTTT; cdr3_aa: CSALATAMGDTGELFF
j_call: TRBJ2-6; d_call: -; v_call: TRBV15; clone_size: -; cdr3_nt: TGTGCCACCAGCACAGGGGCTGGGGCCAACGTCCTGACTTTC; cdr3_aa: CATSTGAGANVLTF
j_call: TRBJ1-2; d_call: -; v_call: TRBV4-2; clone_size: -; cdr3_nt: TGTGCCAGCAGCCACCTCCAGGGGAACTATGGCTACACCTTC; cdr3_aa: CASSHLQGNYGYTF
j_call: TRBJ1-2; d_call: TRBD1; v_call: TRBV7-6; clone_size: -; cdr3_nt: TGTGCCAGCAGCCAGGGACAGGTTTACGGCTACACCTTC; cdr3_aa: CASSQGQVYGYTF
j_call: TRBJ2-7; d_call: -; v_call: TRBV2; clone_size: -; cdr3_nt: TGTGCCAGCAGGGAGGGGGGCCAGTTTTACTACGAGCAGTACTTC; cdr3_aa: CASREGGQFYYEQYF
j_call: TRBJ1-5; d_call: -; v_call: TRBV6-4; clone_size: few; cdr3_nt: TGTGCCAGCAGTGTACAGCACAATCAGCCCCAGCATTTT; cdr3_aa: CASSVQHNQPQHF
j_call: TRBJ1-1; d_call: -; v_call: TRBV2; clone_size: -; cdr3_nt: TGTGCCAGCAGTGAAGGGGATTCTGAAGCTTTCTTT; cdr3_aa: CASSEGDSEAFF
j_call: TRBJ2-3; d_call: -; v_call: TRBV14; clone_size: -; cdr3_nt: TGTGCCAGCAGCCAAGATCTTGGCCGTGGAGGCACAGATACGCAGTATTTT; cdr3_aa: CASSQDLGRGGTDTQYF
j_call: TRBJ2-7; d_call: -; v_call: TRBV2; clone_size: -; cdr3_nt: TGTGCCAGCAGTGACCTTCAAGGGGGAGAGCAGTACTTC; cdr3_aa: CASSDLQGGEQYF
j_call: TRBJ1-5; d_call: TRBD1; v_call: TRBV7-2; clone_size: once; cdr3_nt: TGTGCCAGCAGCTTAACAGGGGGCTTCGAGCAGCCCCAGCATTTT; cdr3_aa: CASSLTGGFEQPQHF
j_call: TRBJ2-7; d_call: -; v_call: TRBV5-1; clone_size: -; cdr3_nt: TGCGCCAGCAGCTTGTTGCGGGATCCCACCTACGAGCAGTACTTC; cdr3_aa: CASSLLRDPTYEQYF
j_call: TRBJ2-7; d_call: TRBD1; v_call: TRBV4-2; clone_size: -; cdr3_nt: TGTGCCAGCAGCCAAGATGGGACAGGGGAAAAGCAGTACTTC; cdr3_aa: CASSQDGTGEKQYF
j_call: TRBJ1-2; d_call: -; v_call: TRBV30; clone_size: -; cdr3_nt: TGTGCCTGGAGTCTGACCCAGGGGACCTATGGCTACACCTTC; cdr3_aa: CAWSLTQGTYGYTF
j_call: TRBJ1-6; d_call: -; v_call: TRBV11-3; clone_size: -; cdr3_nt: TGTGCCAGCAGCAACGGGAATTCACCCCTCCACTTT; cdr3_aa: CASSNGNSPLHF
j_call: TRBJ1-1; d_call: -; v_call: TRBV10-1; clone_size: -; cdr3_nt: TGCGCCAGCAGGCCGGACAGAAACACTGAAGCTTTCTTT; cdr3_aa: CASRPDRNTEAFF
j_call: TRBJ2-2; d_call: -; v_call: TRBV4-1; clone_size: -; cdr3_nt: TGCGCCAGCAGCCAAGAATCGAGCTGGAGGTTAACCGGGGAGCTGTTTTTT; cdr3_aa: CASSQESSWRLTGELFF
j_call: TRBJ2-7; d_call: TRBD2; v_call: TRBV7-7; clone_size: -; cdr3_nt: TGTGCTAGCAGCTTAGGTGCGGGAGGGTCCTACGAGCAGTACTTC; cdr3_aa: CASSLGAGGSYEQYF
j_call: TRBJ2-1; d_call: -; v_call: TRBV20-1; clone_size: once; cdr3_nt: TGCAGTGCTACCCAGCCCGAGCAGTTCTTC; cdr3_aa: CSATQPEQFF
j_call: TRBJ1-3; d_call: -; v_call: TRBV14; clone_size: -; cdr3_nt: TGTGCCAGCAGCCTCCGACAGGGAAACACCATATATTTT; cdr3_aa: CASSLRQGNTIYF
j_call: TRBJ2-1; d_call: TRBD1; v_call: TRBV5-1; clone_size: -; cdr3_nt: TGCGCCAGCAGCGTGGACAGGGACTACAATGAGCAGTTCTTC; cdr3_aa: CASSVDRDYNEQFF
j_call: TRBJ1-2; d_call: TRBD1; v_call: TRBV4-2; clone_size: once; cdr3_nt: TGTGCCAGCAGCCACGGAACAGGGGGCCAAGGCTACACCTTC; cdr3_aa: CASSHGTGGQGYTF
j_call: TRBJ1-1; d_call: -; v_call: TRBV19; clone_size: -; cdr3_nt: TGTGCCAGTAGTCTCGGGCCTACAGTTAACTCTGAAGCTTTCTTT; cdr3_aa: CASSLGPTVNSEAFF
j_call: TRBJ1-2; d_call: -; v_call: TRBV2; clone_size: -; cdr3_nt: TGTGCCAGCAGTGAAGGCCGGGGAATATCAGGCTACACCTTC; cdr3_aa: CASSEGRGISGYTF
j_call: TRBJ1-2; d_call: -; v_call: TRBV5-6; clone_size: -; cdr3_nt: TGTGCCAGCAGCTTGCCCGGGACGCAAGGAACTCGGTATGGCTACACCTTC; cdr3_aa: CASSLPGTQGTRYGYTF
j_call: TRBJ2-7; d_call: -; v_call: TRBV10-3; clone_size: -; cdr3_nt: TGTGCCATCAGTGACCCGAGGACCACCTCGAGCGAGCAGTACTTC; cdr3_aa: CAISDPRTTSSEQYF
j_call: TRBJ2-7; d_call: -; v_call: TRBV28; clone_size: -; cdr3_nt: TGTGCCAGCAGTTTAGCTCAAACCCGTAACGAGCAGTACTTC; cdr3_aa: CASSLAQTRNEQYF
j_call: TRBJ2-6; d_call: -; v_call: TRBV9; clone_size: -; cdr3_nt: TGTGCCAGCAGGCCCTCTGGGGCCAACGTCCTGACTTTC; cdr3_aa: CASRPSGANVLTF
j_call: TRBJ2-1; d_call: -; v_call: TRBV13; clone_size: -; cdr3_nt: TGTGCCAGCAGTCTAAGGTCAACTTGGGGTGAGCAGTTCTTC; cdr3_aa: CASSLRSTWGEQFF
j_call: TRBJ2-6; d_call: -; v_call: TRBV5-6; clone_size: -; cdr3_nt: TGTGCCAGCAGCTTGGGTGGCTCTGGGGCCAACGTCCTGACTTTC; cdr3_aa: CASSLGGSGANVLTF
j_call: TRBJ2-5; d_call: -; v_call: TRBV29-1; clone_size: medium-sized; cdr3_nt: TGCAGCGCGGTACAAGAGACCCAGTACTTC; cdr3_aa: CSAVQETQYF
j_call: TRBJ2-7; d_call: -; v_call: TRBV28; clone_size: -; cdr3_nt: TGTGCCAGCAGTTTCACCGGGGCATCCTCCTACGAGCAGTACTTC; cdr3_aa: CASSFTGASSYEQYF
j_call: TRBJ1-4; d_call: TRBD1; v_call: TRBV6-9; clone_size: -; cdr3_nt: TGTGCCAGCAGTTATGTGGGGACAGGGGGCGTTCAAGAAAAACTGTTTTTT; cdr3_aa: CASSYVGTGGVQEKLFF
j_call: TRBJ1-2; d_call: -; v_call: TRBV19; clone_size: -; cdr3_nt: TGTGCCAGTAGCCCACGGGGAAGGGACTATGGCTACACCTTC; cdr3_aa: CASSPRGRDYGYTF
j_call: TRBJ1-1; d_call: TRBD1; v_call: TRBV29-1; clone_size: -; cdr3_nt: TGCAGCGTCGGGGACAGGGGGCTTACTGAAGCTTTCTTT; cdr3_aa: CSVGDRGLTEAFF
j_call: TRBJ1-5; d_call: -; v_call: TRBV2; clone_size: -; cdr3_nt: TGTGCCAGCCGACGGCTCAATAATCAGCCCCAGCATTTT; cdr3_aa: CASRRLNNQPQHF
j_call: TRBJ1-2; d_call: -; v_call: TRBV5-1; clone_size: -; cdr3_nt: TGCGCCAGCAGCGGGGACAACTATGGCTACACCTTC; cdr3_aa: CASSGDNYGYTF
j_call: TRBJ2-5; d_call: -; v_call: TRBV5-1; clone_size: -; cdr3_nt: TGCGCCAGCAGCTTGACGCCAGGGGTCCAAGAGACCCAGTACTTC; cdr3_aa: CASSLTPGVQETQYF
j_call: TRBJ2-7; d_call: -; v_call: TRBV27; clone_size: -; cdr3_nt: TGTGCCAGCAGTTTTACAGGGCTGGAAGAGCAGTACTTC; cdr3_aa: CASSFTGLEEQYF
j_call: TRBJ2-1; d_call: -; v_call: TRBV9; clone_size: -; cdr3_nt: TGTGCCAGCAGCAGGCAGGGGTTTACCTCCTACAATGAGCAGTTCTTC; cdr3_aa: CASSRQGFTSYNEQFF
j_call: TRBJ1-1; d_call: -; v_call: TRBV4-3; clone_size: many; cdr3_nt: TGCGCCAGCAGCCAAGTTTGGACCGTGAACACTGAAGCTTTCTTT; cdr3_aa: CASSQVWTVNTEAFF
j_call: TRBJ2-7; d_call: -; v_call: TRBV7-9; clone_size: few; cdr3_nt: TGTGCCAGCGCGGCAGTTTCCTACGAGCAGTACTTC; cdr3_aa: CASAAVSYEQYF
j_call: TRBJ1-5; d_call: -; v_call: TRBV2; clone_size: -; cdr3_nt: TGTGCCAGCAGTGAACAGGAGGGCAATCAGCCCCAGCATTTT; cdr3_aa: CASSEQEGNQPQHF
j_call: TRBJ2-3; d_call: -; v_call: TRBV9; clone_size: -; cdr3_nt: TGTGCCAGCGGGGGGGCGGTGTACACAGATACGCAGTATTTT; cdr3_aa: CASGGAVYTDTQYF
j_call: TRBJ1-2; d_call: -; v_call: TRBV25-1; clone_size: -; cdr3_nt: TGTGCCAGCAGTGGAATCTCAGACGAGGTCTATGGCTACACCTTC; cdr3_aa: CASSGISDEVYGYTF
j_call: TRBJ1-1; d_call: -; v_call: TRBV7-9; clone_size: -; cdr3_nt: TGTGCCAGCAGCCCGGACCGGGCTAAAGCTTTCTTT; cdr3_aa: CASSPDRAKAFF
j_call: TRBJ1-1; d_call: -; v_call: TRBV6-1; clone_size: -; cdr3_nt: TGTGCCAGCAGTGAAAGACTGATGAACACTGAAGCTTTCTTT; cdr3_aa: CASSERLMNTEAFF
j_call: TRBJ2-5; d_call: -; v_call: TRBV5-1; clone_size: once; cdr3_nt: TGCGCCAGCAGCTTGGTAGGGGCGGGGGAGACCCAGTACTTC; cdr3_aa: CASSLVGAGETQYF
j_call: TRBJ2-6; d_call: -; v_call: TRBV4-3; clone_size: -; cdr3_nt: TGCGCCAGCAGCCTCGACGGAGGGTCACAAAGTCGGGCCAACGTCCTGACTTTC; cdr3_aa: CASSLDGGSQSRANVLTF
j_call: TRBJ2-7; d_call: -; v_call: TRBV6-5; clone_size: few; cdr3_nt: TGTGCCAGCAGTTTTTCGGGACTCCGCGAGCAGTACTTC; cdr3_aa: CASSFSGLREQYF
j_call: TRBJ2-7; d_call: -; v_call: TRBV7-2; clone_size: -; cdr3_nt: TGTGCCAGCAGAAGGGACCTCTACGAGCAGTACTTC; cdr3_aa: CASRRDLYEQYF
j_call: TRBJ2-3; d_call: -; v_call: TRBV7-2; clone_size: -; cdr3_nt: TGTGCCAGCAGCTTCGGGACTGGGGGGAGCACAGATACGCAGTATTTT; cdr3_aa: CASSFGTGGSTDTQYF
j_call: TRBJ2-7; d_call: -; v_call: TRBV18; clone_size: -; cdr3_nt: TGTGCCAGCTCACCCGGAAGCAGGGTGGGGGAGCAGTACTTC; cdr3_aa: CASSPGSRVGEQYF
j_call: TRBJ1-5; d_call: -; v_call: TRBV7-8; clone_size: few; cdr3_nt: TGTGCCAGCACCCTAGATAGCAATCAGCCCCAGCATTTT; cdr3_aa: CASTLDSNQPQHF